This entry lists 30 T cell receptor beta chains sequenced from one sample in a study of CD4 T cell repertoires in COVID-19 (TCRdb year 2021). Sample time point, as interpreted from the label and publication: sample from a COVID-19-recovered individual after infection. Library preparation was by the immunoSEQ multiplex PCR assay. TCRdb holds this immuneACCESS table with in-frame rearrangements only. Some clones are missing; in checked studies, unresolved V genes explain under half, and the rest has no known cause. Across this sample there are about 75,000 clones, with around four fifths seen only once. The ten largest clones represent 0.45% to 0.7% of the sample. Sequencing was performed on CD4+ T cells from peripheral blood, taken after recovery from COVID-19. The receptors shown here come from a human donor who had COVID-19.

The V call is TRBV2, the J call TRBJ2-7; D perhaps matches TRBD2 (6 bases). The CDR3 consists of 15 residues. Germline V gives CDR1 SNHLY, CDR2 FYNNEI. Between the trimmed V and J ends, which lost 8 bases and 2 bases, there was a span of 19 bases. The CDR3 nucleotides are TGTGCCAGCCGGTCCGGGAGCCTGTTTGCCTACGAGCAGTACTTC. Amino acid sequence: CASRSGSLFAYEQYF.

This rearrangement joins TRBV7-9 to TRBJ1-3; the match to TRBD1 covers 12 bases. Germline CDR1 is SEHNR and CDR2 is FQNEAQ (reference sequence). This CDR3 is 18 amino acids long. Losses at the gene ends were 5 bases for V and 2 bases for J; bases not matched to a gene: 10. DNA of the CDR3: TGTGCCAGCAGCCTTGGGACAGGGGGCAGCTCCGCTGGAAACACCATATATTTT. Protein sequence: CASSLGTGGSSAGNTIYF.

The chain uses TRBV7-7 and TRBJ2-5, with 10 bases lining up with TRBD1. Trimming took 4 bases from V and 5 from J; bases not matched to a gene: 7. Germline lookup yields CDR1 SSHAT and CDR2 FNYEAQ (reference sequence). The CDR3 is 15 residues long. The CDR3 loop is CASSSGQGGFETQYF. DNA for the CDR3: TGTGCCAGCAGCTCCGGACAGGGGGGATTTGAGACCCAGTACTTC.

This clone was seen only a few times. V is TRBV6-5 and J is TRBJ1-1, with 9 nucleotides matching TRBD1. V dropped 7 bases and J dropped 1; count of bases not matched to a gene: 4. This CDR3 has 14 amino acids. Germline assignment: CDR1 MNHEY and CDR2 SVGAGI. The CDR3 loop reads CASTVGQGNTEAFF. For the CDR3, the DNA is TGTGCCAGCACTGTGGGACAGGGGAACACTGAAGCTTTCTTT.

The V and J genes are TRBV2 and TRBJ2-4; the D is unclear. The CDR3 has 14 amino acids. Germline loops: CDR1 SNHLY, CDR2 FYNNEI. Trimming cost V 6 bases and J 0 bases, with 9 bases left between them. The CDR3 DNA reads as TGTGCCAGCAGGGAAATTATAGCCAAAAACATTCAGTACTTC. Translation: CASREIIAKNIQYF.

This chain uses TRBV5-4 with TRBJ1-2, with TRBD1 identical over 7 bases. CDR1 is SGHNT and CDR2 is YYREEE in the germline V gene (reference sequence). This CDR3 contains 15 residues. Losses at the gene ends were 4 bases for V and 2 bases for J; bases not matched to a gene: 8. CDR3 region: CASSLSQTGNYGYTF. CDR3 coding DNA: TGTGCCAGCAGCCTCTCCCAGACAGGGAACTATGGCTACACCTTC.

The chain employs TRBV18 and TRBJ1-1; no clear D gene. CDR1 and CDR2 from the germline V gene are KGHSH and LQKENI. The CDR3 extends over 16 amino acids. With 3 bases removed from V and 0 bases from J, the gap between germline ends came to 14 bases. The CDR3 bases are TGTGCCAGCTCACCGCGGTCCGAATCGATGAACACTGAAGCTTTCTTT. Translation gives CASSPRSESMNTEAFF.

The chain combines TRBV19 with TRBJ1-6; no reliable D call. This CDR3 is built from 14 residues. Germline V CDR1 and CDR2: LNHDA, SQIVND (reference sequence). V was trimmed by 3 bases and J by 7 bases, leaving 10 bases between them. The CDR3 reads CASSIQVRNSPLHF. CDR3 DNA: TGTGCCAGTAGTATTCAGGTGCGCAATTCACCCCTCCACTTT.

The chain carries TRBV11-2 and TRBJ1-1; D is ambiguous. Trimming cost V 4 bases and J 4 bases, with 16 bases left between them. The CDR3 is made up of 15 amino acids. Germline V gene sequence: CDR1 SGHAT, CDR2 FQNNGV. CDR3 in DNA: TGTGCCAGCAGCTGGACTTCAATCCCGGGCACTGAAGCTTTCTTT. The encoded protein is CASSWTSIPGTEAFF.

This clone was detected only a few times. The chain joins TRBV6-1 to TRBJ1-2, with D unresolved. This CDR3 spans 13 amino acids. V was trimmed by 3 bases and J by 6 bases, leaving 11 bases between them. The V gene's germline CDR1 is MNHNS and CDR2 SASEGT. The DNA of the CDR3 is TGTGCCAGCAGTGAGGGAAGAACTAATGGCTACACCTTC. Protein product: CASSEGRTNGYTF.

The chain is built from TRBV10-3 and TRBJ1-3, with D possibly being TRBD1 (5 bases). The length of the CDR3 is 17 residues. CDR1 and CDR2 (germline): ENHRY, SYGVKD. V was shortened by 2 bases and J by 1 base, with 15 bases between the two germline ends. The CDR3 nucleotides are TGTGCCATCAGTGAGGGGCGGGACGAGTGGTCTGGAAACACCATATATTTT. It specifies CAISEGRDEWSGNTIYF.

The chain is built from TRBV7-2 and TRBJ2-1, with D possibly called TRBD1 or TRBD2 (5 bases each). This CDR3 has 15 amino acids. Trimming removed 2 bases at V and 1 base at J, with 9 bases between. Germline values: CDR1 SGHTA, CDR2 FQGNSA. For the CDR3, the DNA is TGTGCCAGCAGCTTAAAATGGGGGTCCTACAATGAGCAGTTCTTC. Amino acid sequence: CASSLKWGSYNEQFF.

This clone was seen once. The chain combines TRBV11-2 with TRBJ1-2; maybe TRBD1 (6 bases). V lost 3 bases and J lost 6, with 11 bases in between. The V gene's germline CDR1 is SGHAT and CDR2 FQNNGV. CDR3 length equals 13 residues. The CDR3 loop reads CASSLLQGNGYTF. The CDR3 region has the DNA TGTGCCAGCAGCTTGTTACAGGGCAATGGCTACACCTTC.

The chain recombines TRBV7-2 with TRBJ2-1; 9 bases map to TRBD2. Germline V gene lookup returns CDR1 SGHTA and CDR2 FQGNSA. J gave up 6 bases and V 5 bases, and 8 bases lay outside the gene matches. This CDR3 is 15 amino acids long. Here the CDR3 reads CASSIPGTSRNEQFF. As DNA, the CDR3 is TGTGCCAGCAGCATTCCCGGGACTAGCCGCAATGAGCAGTTCTTC.

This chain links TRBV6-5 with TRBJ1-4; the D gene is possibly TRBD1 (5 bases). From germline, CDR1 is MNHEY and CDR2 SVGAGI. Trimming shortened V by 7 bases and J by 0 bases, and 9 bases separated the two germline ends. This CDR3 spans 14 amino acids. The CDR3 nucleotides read TGTGCCAGCATGGGGACTGCAACTAATGAAAAACTGTTTTTT. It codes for CASMGTATNEKLFF.

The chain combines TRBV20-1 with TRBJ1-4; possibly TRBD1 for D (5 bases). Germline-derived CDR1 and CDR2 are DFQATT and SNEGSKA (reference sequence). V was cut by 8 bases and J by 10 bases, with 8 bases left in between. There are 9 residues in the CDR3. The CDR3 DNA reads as TGCAGTCTAAGGGGAAAACTGTTTTTT. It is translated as CSLRGKLFF.

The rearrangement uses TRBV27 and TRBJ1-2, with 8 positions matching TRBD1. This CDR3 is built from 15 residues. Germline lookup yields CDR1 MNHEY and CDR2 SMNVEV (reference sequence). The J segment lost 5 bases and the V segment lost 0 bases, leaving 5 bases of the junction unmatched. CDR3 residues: CASSLSARGQYGYTF. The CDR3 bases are TGTGCCAGCAGTTTATCGGCCAGGGGGCAGTATGGCTACACCTTC.

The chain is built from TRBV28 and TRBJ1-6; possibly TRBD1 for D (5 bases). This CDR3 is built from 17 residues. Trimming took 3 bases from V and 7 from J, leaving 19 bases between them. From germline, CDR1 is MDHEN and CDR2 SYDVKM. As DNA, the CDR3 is TGTGCCAGCAGTTTGATGGCAGGGATGGATACGAATTCACCCCTCCACTTT. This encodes CASSLMAGMDTNSPLHF.

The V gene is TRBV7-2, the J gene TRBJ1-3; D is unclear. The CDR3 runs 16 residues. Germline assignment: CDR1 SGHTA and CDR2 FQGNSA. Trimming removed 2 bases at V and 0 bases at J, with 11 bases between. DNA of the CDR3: TGTGCCAGCAGCTTACGGCAAGCCTACTCTGGAAACACCATATATTTT. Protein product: CASSLRQAYSGNTIYF.

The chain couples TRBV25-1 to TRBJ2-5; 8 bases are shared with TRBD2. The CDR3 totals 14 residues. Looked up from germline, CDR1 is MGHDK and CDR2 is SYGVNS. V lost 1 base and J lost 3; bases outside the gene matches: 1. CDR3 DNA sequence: TGTGCCAGCAGTGAATTTAGCGGGAAAGAGACCCAGTACTTC. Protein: CASSEFSGKETQYF.

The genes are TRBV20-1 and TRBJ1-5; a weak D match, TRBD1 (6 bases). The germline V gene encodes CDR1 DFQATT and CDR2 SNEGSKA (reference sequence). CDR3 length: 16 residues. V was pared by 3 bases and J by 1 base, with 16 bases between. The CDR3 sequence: CSASPLGGLSNQPQHF. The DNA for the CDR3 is TGCAGTGCTAGTCCATTAGGGGGATTAAGCAATCAGCCCCAGCATTTT.

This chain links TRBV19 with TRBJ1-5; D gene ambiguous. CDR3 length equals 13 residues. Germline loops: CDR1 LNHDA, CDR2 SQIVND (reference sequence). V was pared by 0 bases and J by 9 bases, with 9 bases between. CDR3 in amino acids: CASSIEASRPQHF. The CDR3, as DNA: TGTGCCAGTAGTATAGAAGCATCCAGGCCCCAGCATTTT. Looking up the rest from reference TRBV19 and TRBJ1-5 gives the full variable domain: DGGITQSPKYLFRKEGQNVTLSCEQNLNHDAMYWYRQDPGQGLRLIYYSQIVNDFQKGDIAEGYSVSREKKESFPLTVTSAQKNPTAFYLCASSIEASRPQHFGDGTRLSIL.

This CDR3 reads CASSRRGLAGKETQYF. The CDR3 region has the DNA TGTGCCAGCAGCCGACGGGGACTAGCGGGCAAAGAGACCCAGTACTTC. The chain has TRBV3-1 (or the pseudogene TRBV3-2) and TRBJ2-5; 12 bases are shared with TRBD2. CDR1 is LGHDT, CDR2 YNNKEL, per germline (reference sequence). This CDR3 contains 16 residues. J lost 3 bases, V lost 4 bases, and 6 bases had no gene match.

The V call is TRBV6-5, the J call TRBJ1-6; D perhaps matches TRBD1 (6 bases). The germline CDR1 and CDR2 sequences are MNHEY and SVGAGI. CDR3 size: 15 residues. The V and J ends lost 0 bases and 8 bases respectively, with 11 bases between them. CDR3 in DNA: TGTGCCAGCAGTTACTCAACAGGGACCTATTCACCCCTCCACTTT. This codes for CASSYSTGTYSPLHF.

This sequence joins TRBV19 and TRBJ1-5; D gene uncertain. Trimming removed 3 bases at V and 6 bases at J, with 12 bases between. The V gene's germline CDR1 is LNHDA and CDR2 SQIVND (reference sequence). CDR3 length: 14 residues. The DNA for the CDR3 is TGTGCCAGTAGTATTGGGCACGCTGGTCAGCCCCAGCATTTT. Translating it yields CASSIGHAGQPQHF.

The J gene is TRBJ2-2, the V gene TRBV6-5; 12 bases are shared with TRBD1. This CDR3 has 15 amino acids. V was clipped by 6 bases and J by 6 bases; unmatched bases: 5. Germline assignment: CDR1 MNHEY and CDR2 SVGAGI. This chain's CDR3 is CASSPGQGASGELFF. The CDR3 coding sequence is TGTGCCAGCAGCCCGGGACAGGGGGCCTCCGGGGAGCTGTTTTTT.

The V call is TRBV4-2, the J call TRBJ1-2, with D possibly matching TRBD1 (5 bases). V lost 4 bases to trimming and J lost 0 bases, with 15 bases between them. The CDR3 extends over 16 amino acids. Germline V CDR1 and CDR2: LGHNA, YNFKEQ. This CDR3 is CASSPTRGGANYGYTF. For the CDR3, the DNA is TGTGCCAGCAGCCCCACCCGGGGGGGTGCTAACTATGGCTACACCTTC.

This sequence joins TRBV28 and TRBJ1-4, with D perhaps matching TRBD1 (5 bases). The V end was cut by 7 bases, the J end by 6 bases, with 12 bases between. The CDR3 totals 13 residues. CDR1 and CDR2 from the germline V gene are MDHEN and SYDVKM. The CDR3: CASTTGGDEKLFF. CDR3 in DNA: TGTGCCAGCACTACCGGAGGGGATGAAAAACTGTTTTTT. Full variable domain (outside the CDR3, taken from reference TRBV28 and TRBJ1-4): DVKVTQSSRYLVKRTGEKVFLECVQDMDHENMFWYRQDPGLGLRLIYFSYDVKMKEKGDIPEGYSVSREKKERFSLILESASTNQTSMYLCASTTGGDEKLFFGSGTQLSVL.

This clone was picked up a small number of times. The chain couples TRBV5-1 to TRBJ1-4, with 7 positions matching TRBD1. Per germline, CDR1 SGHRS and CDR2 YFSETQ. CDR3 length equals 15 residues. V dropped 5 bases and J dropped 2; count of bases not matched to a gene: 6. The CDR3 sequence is CASRQGRSTNEKLFF. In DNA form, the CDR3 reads TGCGCCAGCAGACAGGGGAGAAGTACTAATGAAAAACTGTTTTTT.

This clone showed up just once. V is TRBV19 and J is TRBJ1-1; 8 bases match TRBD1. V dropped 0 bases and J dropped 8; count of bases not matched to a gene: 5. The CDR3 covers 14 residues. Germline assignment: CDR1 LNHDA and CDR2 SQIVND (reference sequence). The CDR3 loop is CASSIDSPGGEAFF. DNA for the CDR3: TGTGCCAGTAGTATAGATTCCCCAGGGGGCGAAGCTTTCTTT. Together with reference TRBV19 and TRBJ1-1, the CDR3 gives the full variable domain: DGGITQSPKYLFRKEGQNVTLSCEQNLNHDAMYWYRQDPGQGLRLIYYSQIVNDFQKGDIAEGYSVSREKKESFPLTVTSAQKNPTAFYLCASSIDSPGGEAFFGQGTRLTVV.